Each of the 9 T cell receptor beta chains below was sequenced from the same sample in a study of T-cell reconstitution after alpha-beta-depleted transplantation in children. It was with unique molecular identifiers that the TCRbeta library was prepared. TCRdb used MiXCR to reprocess the PCR reads, holding one entry per CDR3 protein. The table has over 300,000 distinct CDR3 sequences, over 9% seen once. The sample in question was PBMCs from the stem cell graft donor, obtained from the stem cell graft. All receptors derive from a human donor who donated a stem cell graft to a child with acute lymphoblastic leukemia.

V gene TRBV30 combines with J gene TRBJ2-7, with D perhaps given as TRBD1 or TRBD2 (5 bases each). Germline V gene lookup returns CDR1 GTSNPN and CDR2 SVGIG (reference sequence). Trimming took off 3 bases at V and 4 bases at J, with 10 bases between the two ends. This CDR3 has 12 amino acids. In DNA, the CDR3 is TGTGCCTGGAGCCGGGACCGTTACGAGCAGTACTTC. Its translation: CAWSRDRYEQYF.

This clonotype was detected a few times. The J gene is TRBJ2-5, the V gene TRBV3-1; perhaps TRBD1 as D (6 bases). The CDR3 has 14 residues. CDR1 is LGHDT, CDR2 YNNKEL, per germline (reference sequence). V was pared by 3 bases and J by 2 bases, with 10 bases between. CDR3 nucleotide sequence: TGTGCCAGCAGCCACAGACAGGCACAAGAGACCCAGTACTTC. Translated: CASSHRQAQETQYF.

J is TRBJ2-7 and V is TRBV10-3; D might be TRBD2 (5 bases). The CDR3 contains 14 residues. From germline, CDR1 is ENHRY and CDR2 SYGVKD. Trimming removed 4 bases at V and 0 bases at J, with 10 bases between. The CDR3: CAISGGLASYEQYF. DNA for the CDR3: TGTGCCATCAGTGGAGGCCTAGCCTCCTACGAGCAGTACTTC.

Many counts were recorded for this clonotype. The rearrangement uses TRBV4-3 and TRBJ1-3; D gene uncertain. The CDR3 length is 15 residues. Germline V gene lookup returns CDR1 LGHNA and CDR2 YSLEER. Trimming took 0 bases from V and 3 from J, leaving 9 bases between them. The CDR3 spells CASSQDRNRGNTIYF. The CDR3 DNA reads TGCGCCAGCAGCCAAGATCGCAATCGTGGAAACACCATATATTTT.

This clonotype was detected a few times. The V and J genes are TRBV12-3 or TRBV12-4 and TRBJ2-7; no definite D call. The CDR3 contains 11 residues. Trimming shortened V by 5 bases and J by 5 bases, and 7 bases separated the two germline ends. CDR3 amino acids: CASSVGNEQYF. The CDR3 DNA reads as TGTGCCAGCAGTGTAGGGAACGAGCAGTACTTC.

The chain recombines TRBV12-3 or TRBV12-4 with TRBJ2-1; 8 bases fit TRBD2. V dropped 5 bases and J dropped 7; count of bases not matched to a gene: 16. CDR3 length: 17 residues. The CDR3 nucleotides read TGTGCCAGCAGTCCCCCTGGTGGGCTATCGGGAGGGAATGAGCAGTTCTTC. It is translated as CASSPPGGLSGGNEQFF.

The CDR3 DNA is TGTGCCAGCAGCTTAGACACGGGTGGAGACTATGGCTACACCTTC. Its protein is CASSLDTGGDYGYTF. This chain uses TRBV7-6 with TRBJ1-2; D unresolved. Trimming pared 1 base from V and 3 bases from J, leaving 12 bases between. The V gene's germline CDR1 is SGHVS and CDR2 FNYEAQ. CDR3 length: 15 amino acids.

The gene calls are TRBV29-1 and TRBJ2-5; tentative D call: TRBD2 (7 bases). CDR1 and CDR2 (germline): SQVTM, ANQGSEA. The CDR3 has 15 amino acids. The V end lost 6 bases, the J end lost 9 bases, and 26 bases lay between the germline ends. CDR3 DNA sequence: TGCAGCGTCGTAGTTTCGGGGGGCAGCCTTGGGGCCCAGTACTTC. Translation gives CSVVVSGGSLGAQYF.

This clonotype was counted many times. The V call is TRBV10-2, the J call TRBJ1-1; no clear D. The CDR3 covers 12 residues. Per the germline V gene, CDR1 is WSHSY and CDR2 is SAAADI. Trimming shortened V by 6 bases and J by 4 bases, and 9 bases separated the two germline ends. The CDR3 reads CASRDLGTEAFF. The CDR3 nucleotides read TGCGCCAGCAGGGACCTTGGCACTGAAGCTTTCTTT.